This entry lists 24 T cell receptor beta chains sequenced from one sample in a study of T cell clones after liver transplantation. Repertoires were generated with immunoSEQ multiplex PCR, while TCRdb's copy carries only in-frame clones and drops some. Here the sample spans 60,000 or so clones, roughly three quarters being singletons. The specimen comprised CD4+ T cells from blood, sampled at the 22-month timepoint. Every receptor here comes from a human patient who received a liver transplant. The T cells may come from the graft donor.

This rearrangement joins TRBV18 to TRBJ1-1; D is ambiguous. Germline loops: CDR1 KGHSH, CDR2 LQKENI. The CDR3 length is 14 residues. Deletions cut 0 bases from V and 3 bases from J, with 8 bases between. The CDR3, as DNA: TGTGCCAGCTCACCACCGTCGGAGGACACTGAAGCTTTCTTT. It codes for CASSPPSEDTEAFF.

The chain couples TRBV15 to TRBJ1-6, with D perhaps TRBD1 (5 bases). Germline assignment: CDR1 LNHNV and CDR2 YYDKDF (reference sequence). Trimming pared 1 base from V and 5 bases from J, leaving 6 bases between. The CDR3 is made up of 14 amino acids. This chain's CDR3 is CATSRGRDNSPLHF. In DNA, the CDR3 is TGTGCCACCAGCAGAGGCAGGGATAATTCACCCCTCCACTTT.

This clone was detected only a few times. The chain recombines TRBV4-1 with TRBJ1-6; D is perhaps TRBD1 (5 bases). This CDR3 is built from 18 residues. Trimming removed 5 bases at V and 0 bases at J, with 17 bases between. Germline CDR1 MGHRA, CDR2 YSYEKL. The CDR3 is CASSGAGISSSYNSPLHF. The CDR3 DNA reads TGCGCCAGCAGCGGGGCAGGGATTAGTAGCTCCTATAATTCACCCCTCCACTTT.

This clone was seen a single time. This rearrangement joins TRBV7-9 to TRBJ2-7, with TRBD2 matching over 8 bases. Germline assignment: CDR1 SEHNR and CDR2 FQNEAQ (reference sequence). CDR3 length: 16 amino acids. Germline trimming cut 7 bases from V and 6 bases from J; bases unmatched to any gene: 17. The CDR3 region has the DNA TGTGCCAGCATCTCAAGGTCATCTAGCGGGCTGTTCGAGCAGTACTTC. Residues: CASISRSSSGLFEQYF.

The chain is built from TRBV7-9 and TRBJ2-7, with D tentatively TRBD2 (5 bases). Between the trimmed V and J ends, which lost 5 bases and 3 bases, there was a span of 8 bases. Germline lookup yields CDR1 SEHNR and CDR2 FQNEAQ (reference sequence). This CDR3 has 12 amino acids. The CDR3, as DNA: TGTGCCAGCAGCGGCGAGGGCTACGAGCAGTACTTC. It encodes CASSGEGYEQYF.

This chain links TRBV18 with TRBJ2-3; 10 nucleotides match TRBD1. The junction had 8 bases not matched to a gene; V was cut back by 4 bases and J by 1 base. Germline assignment: CDR1 KGHSH and CDR2 LQKENI. The CDR3 totals 17 residues. Here the CDR3 DNA reads TGTGCCAGCTCACTGCCGGGACAGGGGTCGGGCACAGATACGCAGTATTTT. It is translated as CASSLPGQGSGTDTQYF.

The chain has TRBV7-9 and TRBJ2-7; perhaps TRBD2 as D (7 bases). Germline CDR1 SEHNR, CDR2 FQNEAQ (reference sequence). The V and J ends lost 4 bases and 3 bases respectively, with 22 bases between them. CDR3 length: 17 residues. The CDR3 region has the DNA TGTGCCAGCAGCTCACGGGGGGAGGGGGACGGCGACTACGAGCAGTACTTC. It is translated as CASSSRGEGDGDYEQYF.

This clone was detected once. CDR3 sequence: CASSQDASGGGDTQYF. In nucleotides, the CDR3 is TGTGCCAGCAGCCAAGACGCCAGCGGGGGGGGAGATACGCAGTATTTT. The chain is built from TRBV4-2 and TRBJ2-3, with 10 positions matching TRBD2. Losses at the gene ends were 0 bases for V and 5 bases for J; bases not matched to a gene: 5. The CDR3 has 16 amino acids. Germline CDR1 and CDR2: LGHNA and YNFKEQ.

This chain links TRBV27 with TRBJ2-3; TRBD1 agrees at 11 bases. Germline trimming cut 4 bases from V and 1 base from J; bases unmatched to any gene: 4. The CDR3 has 16 residues. CDR1 and CDR2 (germline): MNHEY, SMNVEV (reference sequence). CDR3 region: CASSSRTGGGTDTQYF. CDR3 in DNA: TGTGCCAGCAGTTCCCGGACAGGGGGCGGCACAGATACGCAGTATTTT.

This chain joins TRBV11-2 and TRBJ2-5, with unresolved D. CDR1 is SGHAT, CDR2 FQNNGV, per germline. CDR3 length: 13 amino acids. Trimming took 7 bases from V and 3 from J, leaving 12 bases between them. The CDR3 DNA follows: TGTGCCAGCAACCCCCGGAGCAAAGAGACCCAGTACTTC. Translation gives CASNPRSKETQYF.

In this sample, this clone turned up a few times. V usage is TRBV19 and J usage is TRBJ1-5; D may be TRBD1 (5 bases). The CDR3 has 15 residues. Germline CDR1 is LNHDA and CDR2 is SQIVND (reference sequence). V lost 4 bases to trimming and J lost 5 bases, with 15 bases between them. The CDR3 loop reads CASSTFSGSDQPQHF. DNA of the CDR3: TGTGCCAGTAGTACTTTCTCAGGGTCGGATCAGCCCCAGCATTTT.

The chain recombines TRBV6-5 with TRBJ2-4; perhaps D is TRBD1 or TRBD2 (5 bases each). Trimming removed 6 bases at V and 9 bases at J, with 9 bases between. The CDR3 sequence is 11 residues long. The germline V gene encodes CDR1 MNHEY and CDR2 SVGAGI. Here the CDR3 DNA reads TGTGCCAGCAGACAGGAGGCCATTCAGTACTTC. Its protein product is CASRQEAIQYF.

This sequence joins TRBV9 and TRBJ1-2; the match to TRBD1 covers 9 bases. The CDR3 is 14 residues long. Trimming took 4 bases from V and 5 from J; bases not matched to a gene: 6. Germline V lookup: CDR1 SGDLS, CDR2 YYNGEE. The CDR3 nucleotides are TGTGCCAGCAGCAACAGGGGGCGCGGGTATGGCTACACCTTC. Protein product: CASSNRGRGYGYTF.

This chain links TRBV10-2 with TRBJ2-3; D remains ambiguous. The CDR3 runs to 17 residues. In germline, CDR1 is WSHSY, CDR2 SAAADI. The V gene lost 7 bases and the J gene lost 3 bases, with 23 bases spanning the gap. This CDR3 reads CASTLKQVGWVTDTQYF. CDR3 bases: TGCGCCAGCACCTTGAAGCAAGTAGGTTGGGTTACAGATACGCAGTATTTT.

This chain connects TRBV6-5 to TRBJ2-7, with D possibly matching TRBD1 (5 bases). Germline CDR1 reads MNHEY; CDR2 reads SVGAGI. V lost 4 bases and J 5 bases, leaving 18 bases between the germline ends. There are 15 residues in the CDR3. The chain's CDR3 is CASSLSLARANEQYF. CDR3 bases: TGTGCCAGCAGTTTAAGCCTCGCCAGGGCCAACGAGCAGTACTTC.

This sequence joins TRBV4-2 and TRBJ2-2; D is unresolved. The CDR3 loop spans 15 amino acids. Germline CDR1 reads LGHNA; CDR2 reads YNFKEQ. V dropped 0 bases and J dropped 1 base, with 6 bases sitting between them. Written as DNA, the CDR3 is TGTGCCAGCAGCCAAGACTACTGGAACACCGGGGAGCTGTTTTTT. This sequence encodes CASSQDYWNTGELFF.

The CDR3 nucleotides are TGTGCCAGCAGCTTGGGTGCAGGGTCGGCTGAAGCTTTCTTT. Translated, it gives CASSLGAGSAEAFF. This chain links TRBV11-2 with TRBJ1-1, with a possible D match to TRBD1 (5 bases). Germline lookup yields CDR1 SGHAT and CDR2 FQNNGV. V dropped 3 bases and J dropped 6 bases, with 14 bases sitting between them. The CDR3 spans 14 residues. The full variable domain, in which reference TRBV11-2 and TRBJ1-1 provide the parts outside the CDR3, is EAGVAQSPRYKIIEKRQSVAFWCNPISGHATLYWYQQILGQGPKLLIQFQNNGVVDDSQLPKDRFSAERLKGVDSTLKIQPAKLEDSAVYLCASSLGAGSAEAFFGQGTRLTVV.

This rearrangement joins TRBV7-8 to TRBJ2-7, with TRBD1 matching over 7 bases. The ends lost 1 base at V and 0 bases at J; junction bases unmatched: 9. The length of the CDR3 is 17 residues. Germline lookup yields CDR1 SGHVS and CDR2 FQNEAQ. The CDR3 loop reads CASSLGKGARSSYEQYF. CDR3 nucleotide sequence: TGTGCCAGCAGCTTAGGGAAGGGGGCCCGAAGCTCCTACGAGCAGTACTTC.

The rearrangement joins TRBV2 to TRBJ2-2; TRBD2 matches 9 bases. Germline V gene data show CDR1 as SNHLY and CDR2 as FYNNEI. The CDR3 totals 15 residues. V dropped 5 bases and J dropped 2; count of bases not matched to a gene: 3. CDR3 nucleotide sequence: TGTGCCAGCAGTCCTAGCGGGACTAACACCGGGGAGCTGTTTTTT. Residues: CASSPSGTNTGELFF. Full variable domain (remainder filled in from reference TRBV2 and TRBJ2-2): EPEVTQTPSHQVTQMGQEVILRCVPISNHLYFYWYRQILGQKVEFLVSFYNNEISEKSEIFDDQFSVERPDGSNFTLKIRSTKLEDSAMYFCASSPSGTNTGELFFGEGSRLTVL.

The chain has TRBV7-7 and TRBJ2-3; tentatively, D is TRBD2 (6 bases). The CDR3 extends over 16 amino acids. Germline V gene lookup returns CDR1 SSHAT and CDR2 FNYEAQ (reference sequence). V was shortened by 5 bases and J by 2 bases, with 17 bases between the two germline ends. CDR3 region: CASSPAGRFSTDTQYF. CDR3 nucleotide sequence: TGTGCCAGCAGCCCCGCGGGACGATTTTCCACAGATACGCAGTATTTT.

The chain carries TRBV18 and TRBJ1-5, with D perhaps matching TRBD1 (6 bases). Germline CDR1 KGHSH, CDR2 LQKENI. V was clipped by 3 bases and J by 9 bases, with 21 bases between them. The CDR3 covers 16 residues. The CDR3 reads CASSPRPDSKSGPQHF. The CDR3 DNA sequence: TGTGCCAGCTCACCGCGACCGGACAGTAAATCAGGGCCCCAGCATTTT.

J is TRBJ1-2 and V is TRBV5-1; 7 bases align to TRBD1. Trimming cost V 0 bases and J 6 bases; bases outside gene matches: 8. This CDR3 has 15 amino acids. Germline V gene data show CDR1 as SGHRS and CDR2 as YFSETQ. CDR3: CASSLASTGIDGYTF. The CDR3 DNA is TGCGCCAGCAGCTTGGCGTCGACAGGGATCGATGGCTACACCTTC.

V gene TRBV10-3 combines with J gene TRBJ1-1; D possibly corresponds to TRBD1 (6 bases). CDR3 length: 15 amino acids. CDR1 is ENHRY and CDR2 is SYGVKD in the germline V gene. Trimming removed 0 bases from V and 1 base from J, with 9 bases in between. CDR3 coding DNA: TGTGCCATCAGTGAGTCTCCGACAGGGAACACTGAAGCTTTCTTT. Translated, it gives CAISESPTGNTEAFF.

This rearrangement joins TRBV7-3 to TRBJ2-1; TRBD2 is a possible D gene (5 bases). Trimming stripped 3 bases from V and 8 bases from J, with 11 bases between. CDR1 and CDR2 from the germline V gene are SGHTA and FQGTGA. This CDR3 has 13 amino acids. The CDR3 DNA sequence: TGTGCCAGCAGCTTGTCCGGGGTCGATGAGCAGTTCTTC. Protein product: CASSLSGVDEQFF.